This passage covers 5 T cell receptor beta chains from one sample sequenced in a study of radiotherapy plus CTLA-4 blockade in lung cancer. Sequencing was performed with immunoSEQ multiplex PCR; in TCRdb, only in-frame clones are kept and a portion is missing. The sample carries about 85,000 clones, 75% to 90% recorded once. The material was peripheral blood, obtained from a patient treated with radiotherapy plus ipilimumab. The receptor set was obtained from a human donor with non-small cell lung cancer who had a partial response to radiotherapy plus ipilimumab.

J is TRBJ1-2 and V is TRBV2; weak D call: TRBD1 (6 bases). The CDR3 length is 14 residues. Germline-derived CDR1 and CDR2 are SNHLY and FYNNEI. V was shortened by 7 bases and J by 4 bases, with 16 bases between the two germline ends. CDR3 sequence (DNA): TGTGCCAGCAACAATCAGGGGATCTCCTATGGCTACACCTTC. Its protein product is CASNNQGISYGYTF.

V is TRBV28 and J is TRBJ1-2; 7 bases are a match to TRBD1. Germline trimming cut 6 bases from V and 7 bases from J; bases unmatched to any gene: 5. The germline V gene has CDR1 MDHEN and CDR2 SYDVKM. This CDR3 is built from 12 residues. CDR3 nucleotides: TGTGCCAGCAGACCAGGGGGACGTGGCTACACCTTC. Its translation is CASRPGGRGYTF.

This rearrangement joins TRBV5-1 to TRBJ1-1; 9 positions match TRBD1. The CDR3 runs to 15 residues. Losses at the gene ends were 5 bases for V and 1 base for J; bases not matched to a gene: 6. Germline V gene lookup returns CDR1 SGHRS and CDR2 YFSETQ. The CDR3, as DNA: TGCGCCAGCAGTCCGGACAGGGGAGGGAACACTGAAGCTTTCTTT. Amino acid sequence: CASSPDRGGNTEAFF. Full variable domain (remainder filled in from reference TRBV5-1 and TRBJ1-1): KAGVTQTPRYLIKTRGQQVTLSCSPISGHRSVSWYQQTPGQGLQFLFEYFSETQRNKGNFPGRFSGRQFSNSRSEMNVSTLELGDSALYLCASSPDRGGNTEAFFGQGTRLTVV.

This chain joins TRBV28 and TRBJ2-7; 8 bases map to TRBD1. The V gene end was trimmed by 5 bases and the J gene end by 3 bases; junction bases not matched to a gene: 9. The germline V gene has CDR1 MDHEN and CDR2 SYDVKM. There are 15 residues in the CDR3. CDR3 region: CASSHYIGTGYEQYF. CDR3 DNA: TGTGCCAGCAGTCATTACATAGGGACAGGCTACGAGCAGTACTTC.

The chain is built from TRBV6-5 and TRBJ1-4, with 7 bases matching TRBD1. The CDR3 covers 14 residues. V was clipped by 3 bases and J by 6 bases; unmatched bases: 4. Germline CDR1 is MNHEY and CDR2 is SVGAGI. The CDR3 protein is CASSYRQGDEKLFF. The CDR3 bases are TGTGCCAGCAGTTATCGGCAGGGGGATGAAAAACTGTTTTTT.